The next 32 T cell receptor beta chains were all read from a single sample in a study of T cells in Graves' hyperthyroidism and ophthalmopathy. RNA transcripts yielded amplified TCR beta CDR3 regions. The study used the HTBI primer set for a first-round RT-PCR of the TCR CDR3. One entry per CDR3 protein results from TCRdb running MiXCR on the multiplex PCR reads. The sample consists of 300,000 to 450,000 distinct CDR3 sequences, approximately 14% of them appearing once. The sample comprised blood. Receptors were obtained from an older woman with Graves' hyperthyroidism.

This clonotype occurred many times. The CDR3 DNA reads TGTGCCACCAATACCGGGGTCAACTACGAGCAGTACTTC. Its translation is CATNTGVNYEQYF. The chain recombines TRBV2 with TRBJ2-7, with a possible D match to TRBD2 (5 bases). The germline CDR1 and CDR2 sequences are SNHLY and FYNNEI. The CDR3 length is 13 residues. V gave up 10 bases and J gave up 3 bases, with 16 bases separating them.

Regarding this clonotype: An end of the junction differs from the germline gene, which may be a read error. The chain uses TRBV5-1 and TRBJ1-2; 10 bases are a match to TRBD1. This CDR3 contains 15 residues. Germline V gene lookup returns CDR1 SGHRS and CDR2 YFSETQ. For the CDR3, the DNA is TGTGCCAGCAGCACCCGCGACAGGGGGCCCTATGGCTACACCTTC. The encoded protein is CASSTRDRGPYGYTF.

In this sample, this clonotype turned up a few times. The chain couples TRBV12-3 or TRBV12-4 to TRBJ2-3; D possibly corresponds to TRBD1 (6 bases). V shed 6 bases and J shed 2 bases, with 9 bases lying between them. There are 13 residues in the CDR3. The CDR3 loop is CASSRTVTDTQYF. In DNA form, the CDR3 reads TGTGCCAGCAGCCGGACAGTCACAGATACGCAGTATTTT.

This clonotype has at least ten counts. The J gene is TRBJ2-5, the V gene TRBV19; 7 bases match TRBD2. This CDR3 spans 17 amino acids. V lost 4 bases, J lost 2 bases, and 13 bases stayed unmatched. Germline V gene sequence: CDR1 LNHDA, CDR2 SQIVND (reference sequence). The CDR3 coding sequence is TGTGCCAGTAGTACCCGGCGGGGAGGGGTACGACAAGAGACCCAGTACTTC. Its protein product is CASSTRRGGVRQETQYF.

This clonotype was seen only a few times. V gene TRBV6-1 combines with J gene TRBJ1-1; D possibly corresponds to TRBD1 (6 bases). The germline gives CDR1 MNHNS, CDR2 SASEGT. V lost 10 bases to trimming and J lost 4 bases, with 13 bases between them. This CDR3 region has 12 residues. The CDR3 loop reads CATPGGCTEAFF. Here the CDR3 DNA reads TGTGCCACCCCCGGGGGCTGCACTGAAGCTTTCTTT.

Ten or more counts support this clonotype. The V and J genes are TRBV7-9 and TRBJ1-1, with 10 positions matching TRBD1. Germline V gene sequence: CDR1 SEHNR, CDR2 FQNEAQ (reference sequence). Losses at the gene ends were 5 bases for V and 3 bases for J; bases not matched to a gene: 9. CDR3 length: 16 residues. The CDR3: CASSPRTGGGHTEAFF. The CDR3 DNA reads TGTGCCAGCAGCCCAAGGACAGGGGGAGGACACACTGAAGCTTTCTTT.

The chain links TRBV5-1 to TRBJ2-1; 8 nucleotides line up with TRBD1. CDR3 length equals 14 residues. J was trimmed by 6 bases and V by 4 bases; bases with no gene match: 6. Germline V gene data show CDR1 as SGHRS and CDR2 as YFSETQ. CDR3: CASSAQGAGNEQFF. In DNA form, the CDR3 reads TGCGCCAGCAGCGCGCAGGGGGCGGGCAATGAGCAGTTCTTC. The full variable domain, its missing parts supplied by reference TRBV5-1 and TRBJ2-1, is KAGVTQTPRYLIKTRGQQVTLSCSPISGHRSVSWYQQTPGQGLQFLFEYFSETQRNKGNFPGRFSGRQFSNSRSEMNVSTLELGDSALYLCASSAQGAGNEQFFGPGTRLTVL.

This clonotype was found a few times. V and J are TRBV15 and TRBJ1-2, with D perhaps TRBD1 (6 bases). V was pared by 0 bases and J by 6 bases, with 20 bases between. The CDR3 totals 17 residues. The germline V gene has CDR1 LNHNV and CDR2 YYDKDF (reference sequence). The CDR3 nucleotides read TGTGCCACCAGCAGAGATTCTGCGGCTGGGGGGGCAAATGGCTACACCTTC. Residues: CATSRDSAAGGANGYTF.

In its sample, this clonotype was seen a few times. A read error may be the cause here, since a much bigger clone is one base away. The conserved phenylalanine or tryptophan normally closing the CDR3 is absent here, so this likely arose from a read error. The rearrangement links TRBV20-1 to TRBJ2-5; D is ambiguous. V lost 5 bases and J 5 bases, leaving 15 bases between the germline ends. CDR1 DFQATT and CDR2 SNEGSKA come from the germline V gene (reference sequence). CDR3 length equals 13 residues. The CDR3 spells CSAPPGQEETQYL. The CDR3 region has the DNA TGCAGTGCTCCGCCCGGGCAGGAGGAGACCCAGTACCTC.

CDR3 loop: CASRDPGQSSNYGYTF. CDR3 bases: TGTGCCAGCAGAGATCCGGGACAGTCCTCTAACTATGGCTACACCTTC. V is TRBV6-1 and J is TRBJ1-2, with 7 positions matching TRBD1. Germline V lookup: CDR1 MNHNS, CDR2 SASEGT. The CDR3 loop spans 16 amino acids. The J segment lost 0 bases and the V segment lost 6 bases, leaving 10 bases of the junction unmatched.

The gene calls are TRBV5-1 and TRBJ1-3, with D maybe TRBD1 (5 bases). Germline V lookup: CDR1 SGHRS, CDR2 YFSETQ. The length of the CDR3 is 15 residues. Trimming removed 0 bases at V and 2 bases at J, with 9 bases between. Written as DNA, the CDR3 is TGCGCCAGCAGCTTGGATGGGGGAGCTGGAAACACCATATATTTT. Protein sequence: CASSLDGGAGNTIYF.

As concerns this clonotype: A junction boundary mismatches the germline segment, possibly from a read error. This chain connects TRBV3-1 to TRBJ1-2, with no clear D. The CDR3 runs 14 residues. Germline CDR1 is LGHDT and CDR2 is YNNKEL (reference sequence). CDR3 nucleotide sequence: TGTGCCAGCAGCCAAGGAAGGTCGTGTTATGGCTGCACCTTC. As protein: CASSQGRSCYGCTF.

This clonotype occurred a few times. This chain links TRBV29-1 with TRBJ2-3, with TRBD2 identical over 7 bases. This CDR3 has 11 amino acids. J was trimmed by 6 bases and V by 7 bases; bases with no gene match: 4. Germline lookup yields CDR1 SQVTM and CDR2 ANQGSEA. In DNA form, the CDR3 reads TGCAGCGGGGAGGGCGGTGATACGCAGTATTTT. Amino acids: CSGEGGDTQYF.

This clonotype is classed as medium-sized. The rearrangement uses TRBV11-2 and TRBJ2-5, with 8 positions matching TRBD2. V trimming: 0 bases; J trimming: 7 bases; junction bases outside the gene matches: 1. The CDR3 runs to 13 residues. Germline V gives CDR1 SGHAT, CDR2 FQNNGV. The CDR3 spells CASSLEAGGTQYF. CDR3 DNA sequence: TGTGCCAGCAGCTTAGAGGCGGGGGGGACCCAGTACTTC. Based on the CDR3 plus reference TRBV11-2 and TRBJ2-5, the full variable domain is EAGVAQSPRYKIIEKRQSVAFWCNPISGHATLYWYQQILGQGPKLLIQFQNNGVVDDSQLPKDRFSAERLKGVDSTLKIQPAKLEDSAVYLCASSLEAGGTQYFGPGTRLLVL.

This clonotype was recorded many times. This rearrangement joins TRBV27 to TRBJ2-3, with TRBD1 matching over 10 bases. CDR1 is MNHEY and CDR2 is SMNVEV in the germline V gene (reference sequence). The V gene end was trimmed by 5 bases and the J gene end by 4 bases; junction bases not matched to a gene: 3. The CDR3 is 14 amino acids. DNA for the CDR3: TGTGCCAGCAGTATGGGGACAGGGGCAGATACGCAGTATTTT. Encoded protein: CASSMGTGADTQYF.

The chain employs TRBV28 and TRBJ2-7; 8 nucleotides align to TRBD2. The CDR3 is 15 amino acids. The junction had 10 bases not matched to a gene; V was cut back by 4 bases and J by 5 bases. Germline values: CDR1 MDHEN, CDR2 SYDVKM. The CDR3 loop is CASSSGGAGGNEQYF. The CDR3 coding sequence is TGTGCCAGCAGTTCGGGAGGGGCGGGTGGAAACGAGCAGTACTTC.

A word on this clonotype: This may be a read error: a much more frequent sequence differs by one nucleotide. V is TRBV3-1 and J is TRBJ1-1; D is uncertain. The germline CDR1 and CDR2 sequences are LGHDT and YNNKEL (reference sequence). This CDR3 region has 15 residues. Trimming pared 5 bases from V and 10 bases from J, leaving 23 bases between. The CDR3 spells CASSSWASNGVGAFF. The CDR3 DNA reads TGTGCCAGCAGCTCCTGGGCCTCCAACGGGGTTGGAGCTTTCTTT.

This clonotype appeared many times. CDR3 in DNA: TGTGCCAGCAGCCCTCATCCGGGACTAGCGACGGGCAATGAGCAGTTCTTC. Its translation is CASSPHPGLATGNEQFF. The chain couples TRBV7-9 to TRBJ2-1, with TRBD2 matching over 10 bases. The CDR3 spans 17 residues. CDR1 is SEHNR, CDR2 FQNEAQ, per germline (reference sequence). The trim removed 5 bases at V and 6 bases at J, leaving 13 bases unmatched. The full variable domain, its missing parts supplied by reference TRBV7-9 and TRBJ2-1, is DTGVSQNPRHKITKRGQNVTFRCDPISEHNRLYWYRQTLGQGPEFLTYFQNEAQLEKSRLLSDRFSAERPKGSFSTLEIQRTEQGDSAMYLCASSPHPGLATGNEQFFGPGTRLTVL.

Only a few counts were recorded for this clonotype. CDR3 bases: TGTGCCAGCAGCTTAAGGTGGGGACTAGCGGAGCAAAAAGAGACCCAGTACTTC. It is translated as CASSLRWGLAEQKETQYF. The genes are TRBV7-3 and TRBJ2-5; 11 bases line up with TRBD2. Unmatched junction bases numbered 10, after V lost 1 base and J lost 3 bases. The CDR3 length is 18 residues. CDR1 is SGHTA and CDR2 is FQGTGA in the germline V gene.

At least ten counts were recorded for this clonotype. The chain uses TRBV12-3 or TRBV12-4 and TRBJ2-2, with a weak D call TRBD2 (6 bases). The CDR3 contains 14 residues. V lost 1 base, J lost 5 bases, and 8 bases lay in between. CDR3 sequence (DNA): TGTGCCAGCAGTTTAGGTCGGGGGACCGGGGAGCTGTTTTTT. Translation: CASSLGRGTGELFF.

V and J are TRBV10-3 and TRBJ2-5, with a tentative D call TRBD1 (6 bases). The CDR3 contains 12 residues. Trimming pared 11 bases from V and 0 bases from J, leaving 10 bases between. CDR1 and CDR2 (germline): ENHRY, SYGVKD. CDR3: CAAGTNQETQYF. The CDR3 nucleotides read TGTGCCGCCGGGACAAACCAAGAGACCCAGTACTTC.

Comments on this clonotype: A single base separates this from a much larger clone, so it may be a read error. The chain links TRBV30 to TRBJ2-3; D remains unclear. V gave up 7 bases and J gave up 8 bases, with 13 bases separating them. The germline V gene has CDR1 GTSNPN and CDR2 SVGIG (reference sequence). The CDR3 length is 11 residues. CDR3 sequence: CASEPDGTQYF. The CDR3 bases are TGTGCCTCTGAACCAGATGGTACGCAGTATTTT.

This clonotype was picked up a small number of times. The V gene is TRBV10-3, the J gene TRBJ2-2, with unresolved D. The CDR3 has 15 amino acids. Germline loops: CDR1 ENHRY, CDR2 SYGVKD. Between the trimmed V and J ends, which lost 7 bases and 4 bases, there was a span of 16 bases. DNA for the CDR3: TGTGCCATCACCACCGGGCCCGTGGGCACCGGGGAGCTGTTTTTT. Translation gives CAITTGPVGTGELFF.

The V call is TRBV29-1, the J call TRBJ2-1; 10 bases are a match to TRBD2. After removal of 4 bases from V and 8 bases from J, the junction contained 11 bases not matched to a gene. Germline assignment: CDR1 SQVTM and CDR2 ANQGSEA. The CDR3 is 15 residues long. The CDR3 sequence is CSVGLPAGGPDEQFF. CDR3 DNA sequence: TGCAGCGTTGGTCTGCCAGCGGGAGGGCCCGATGAGCAGTTCTTC.

This clonotype appeared many times. The junction and the germline gene differ at one end; a read error may be behind it. The chain joins TRBV5-1 to TRBJ2-1, with 13 bases fitting TRBD2. The CDR3 spans 15 residues. CDR1 and CDR2 from the germline V gene are SGHRS and YFSETQ. The CDR3 here is CASSSLAGGPNEQFF. The CDR3 DNA reads as TGTGCCAGCAGCTCACTAGCGGGAGGGCCAAATGAGCAGTTCTTC.

This clonotype appeared many times. The V gene is TRBV2, the J gene TRBJ2-7; TRBD1 might be the D (5 bases). Trimming shortened V by 8 bases and J by 2 bases, and 25 bases separated the two germline ends. CDR3 length equals 17 residues. Germline values: CDR1 SNHLY, CDR2 FYNNEI. The CDR3: CASLQGRVGPNTYEQYF. In nucleotides, the CDR3 is TGTGCCAGCCTCCAGGGCAGGGTCGGGCCAAATACCTACGAGCAGTACTTC.

V gene TRBV7-3 combines with J gene TRBJ2-2, with TRBD2 matching over 8 bases. Germline CDR1 and CDR2: SGHTA and FQGTGA. V lost 5 bases, J lost 2 bases, and 4 bases stayed unmatched. The CDR3 extends over 15 amino acids. The DNA for the CDR3 is TGTGCCAGCAGCCTTAGCGGGGTTAACACCGGGGAGCTGTTTTTT. Protein: CASSLSGVNTGELFF.

The gene calls are TRBV29-1 and TRBJ2-7; possibly TRBD2 for D (6 bases). The CDR3 extends over 12 amino acids. The V gene lost 4 bases and the J gene lost 4 bases, with 11 bases spanning the gap. Looked up from germline, CDR1 is SQVTM and CDR2 is ANQGSEA. The CDR3, as DNA: TGCAGCGTTGGCAATGCGGGATACGAGCAGTACTTC. Amino acids: CSVGNAGYEQYF.

Points on this clonotype: A much larger clonotype is one base distant, so this may be a read error. The chain links TRBV24-1 to TRBJ1-5; possible D gene TRBD1, 6 bases. Germline CDR1 KGHDR, CDR2 SFDVKD. The CDR3 contains 16 residues. CDR3 protein: CATIPGALPSSQPHHF. The CDR3, as DNA: TGTGCCACCATCCCAGGGGCGCTCCCCTCAAGTCAGCCCCATCATTTT.

This clonotype was counted only a few times. This rearrangement joins TRBV24-1 to TRBJ2-3; 8 positions match TRBD2. Looked up from germline, CDR1 is KGHDR and CDR2 is SFDVKD. V lost 2 bases to trimming and J lost 2 bases; unmatched junction nucleotides: 5. The CDR3 is 16 amino acids. The CDR3 DNA follows: TGTGCCACCAGTGATTCGCACGGGAGGGCCACAGATACGCAGTATTTT. It translates to CATSDSHGRATDTQYF.

This clonotype was counted only a few times. Since a much larger clone is just one base distant, this may be a read error. The conserved phenylalanine or tryptophan normally closing the CDR3 is absent here, so this likely arose from a read error. This chain uses TRBV12-3 or TRBV12-4 with TRBJ2-7; D may be TRBD1 or TRBD2 (5 bases each). The CDR3 totals 14 residues. V lost 6 bases to trimming and J lost 0 bases, with 12 bases between them. CDR3 bases: TGTGCCAGCAGCGGGACGCCGAGCTCCTACGAGCAGTACTCC. This codes for CASSGTPSSYEQYS.

The sample holds many counts of this clonotype. This rearrangement joins TRBV24-1 to TRBJ1-1; 9 positions match TRBD1. In germline, CDR1 is KGHDR, CDR2 SFDVKD. The CDR3 loop spans 15 amino acids. V shed 7 bases and J 4 bases; nucleotides not matched to a gene: 9. CDR3 loop: CATRQTGGGGTEAFF. In DNA form, the CDR3 reads TGTGCCACCAGGCAGACAGGGGGAGGCGGCACTGAAGCTTTCTTT.